This entry is about one T cell receptor beta chain. In the authors' methods: Researchers report that nucleated cell counts were estimated from reference gene primer amplification. Assay: immunoSEQ multiplex PCR; the TCRdb copy retains only in-frame clones and omits some. D and trimming were read from the DNA, whereas the V and J calls and clone size are those reported in that table. The sample lists 150,000 to 200,000 clones, approximately 79% occurring once. This sample was taken from a study of blood T cell repertoires in COVID-19. Trimming removed 3 bases from V and 4 bases from J, with 13 bases in between. The CDR3 sequence is 15 residues long. Germline V lookup: CDR1 KGHSH, CDR2 LQKENI.

The sequencing input was peripheral blood. The clonotype was recovered from a woman in her seventies with acute or convalescent COVID-19. The J gene is TRBJ2-1, the V gene TRBV18, with a possible D match to TRBD2 (6 bases). CDR3 DNA: TGTGCCAGCTCACCGAACTCGGGACTGTACAATGAGCAGTTCTTC. This translates into CASSPNSGLYNEQFF.